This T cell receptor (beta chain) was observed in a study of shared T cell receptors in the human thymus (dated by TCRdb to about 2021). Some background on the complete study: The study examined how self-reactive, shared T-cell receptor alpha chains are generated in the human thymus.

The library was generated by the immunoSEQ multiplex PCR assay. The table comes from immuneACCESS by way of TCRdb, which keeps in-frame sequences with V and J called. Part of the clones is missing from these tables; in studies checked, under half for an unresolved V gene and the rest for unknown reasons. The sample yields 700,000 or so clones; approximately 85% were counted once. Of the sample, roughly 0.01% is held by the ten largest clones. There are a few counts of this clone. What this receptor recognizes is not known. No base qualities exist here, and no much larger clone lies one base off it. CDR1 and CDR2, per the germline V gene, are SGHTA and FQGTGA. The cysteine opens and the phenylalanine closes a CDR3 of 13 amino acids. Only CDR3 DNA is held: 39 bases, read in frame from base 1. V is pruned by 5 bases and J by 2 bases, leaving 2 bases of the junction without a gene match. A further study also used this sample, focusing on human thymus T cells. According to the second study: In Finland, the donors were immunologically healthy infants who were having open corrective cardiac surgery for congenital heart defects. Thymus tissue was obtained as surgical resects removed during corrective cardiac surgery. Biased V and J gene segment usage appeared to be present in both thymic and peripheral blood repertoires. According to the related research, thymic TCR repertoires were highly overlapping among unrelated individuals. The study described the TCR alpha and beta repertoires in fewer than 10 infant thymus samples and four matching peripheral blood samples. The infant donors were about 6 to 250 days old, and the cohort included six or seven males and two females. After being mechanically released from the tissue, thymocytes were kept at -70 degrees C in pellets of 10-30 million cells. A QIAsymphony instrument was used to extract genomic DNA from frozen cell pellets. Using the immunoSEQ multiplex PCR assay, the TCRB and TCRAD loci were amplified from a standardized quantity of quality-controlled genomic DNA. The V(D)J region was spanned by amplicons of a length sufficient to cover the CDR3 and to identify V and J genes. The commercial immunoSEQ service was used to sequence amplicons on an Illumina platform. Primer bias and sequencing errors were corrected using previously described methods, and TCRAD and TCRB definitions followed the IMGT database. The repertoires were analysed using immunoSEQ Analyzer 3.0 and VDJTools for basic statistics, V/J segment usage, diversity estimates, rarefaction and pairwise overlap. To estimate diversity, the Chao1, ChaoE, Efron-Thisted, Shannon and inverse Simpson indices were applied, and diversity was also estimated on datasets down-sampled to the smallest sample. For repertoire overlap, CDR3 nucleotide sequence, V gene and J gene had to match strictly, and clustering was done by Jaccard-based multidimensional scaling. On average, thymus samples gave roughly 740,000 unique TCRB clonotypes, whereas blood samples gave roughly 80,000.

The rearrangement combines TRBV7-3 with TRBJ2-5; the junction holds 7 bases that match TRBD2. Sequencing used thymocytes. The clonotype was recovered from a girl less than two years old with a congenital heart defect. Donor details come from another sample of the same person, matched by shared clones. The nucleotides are TGTGCCAGCAGCCTAGCGGCTCAAGAGACCCAGTACTTC. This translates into CASSLAAQETQYF.